The present entry profiles one T cell receptor beta chain with its context. This clonotype showed up many times. Its cognate antigen has yet to be identified. It has no much larger one-base neighbor in the sample; base qualities were not kept. The sample is drawn from a study of human T cells and chemical hapten exposure (dated by TCRdb to about 2021). Some background on the complete study: For sensitization, 2% DPC in acetone was applied to a roughly 2 cm by roughly 2 cm area of upper inner arm skin. Patient blood was sampled pre-sensitization (week 0) and at 2, 6 and about 24 weeks after DPC sensitization. Patients additionally received weekly therapeutic DPC doses to the scalp throughout the approximately 25-week study period. Patch testing was done on the upper back using Finn chambers containing 0.01% DPC, and results were scored after 6 days according to International Contact Dermatitis Research Group standards. Alopecia areata with under or over 50% scalp involvement, alopecia totalis and alopecia universalis were represented in the patient cohort, which was mostly female. For TCR sequencing, blood came from twenty-nine alopecia patients at anywhere from one to four time points (pre-sensitization, 2, 6 and 24 weeks). The study tracked peripheral blood TCR repertoire changes in vivo during primary and secondary sensitization to the hapten diphenylcyclopropenone (DPC) in alopecia patients. Libraries were pooled for sequencing, and variation in per-sample TCR yields was attributed mainly to small differences in library volumes within the pool.

The time point label here, explained by the study, means: pre-sensitization, week 0. The treatment or condition tag for this specimen amounts to: therapeutic diphenylcyclopropenone sensitization with weekly scalp DPC. Blood at each patch-test visit was drawn before the patch test was applied. Patients were eligible if aged 18 to 70, diagnosed with alopecia and judged suitable for DPC therapy, and pregnant patients were excluded. Total RNA was extracted from unfractionated whole blood collected in Tempus Blood RNA tubes. The library was made by RACE. The listed sequencing device is NextSeq 500. During library preparation, unique molecular identifiers were attached to individual cDNA molecules so that TCRs could be counted in a quantitative, reproducible way. For every blood RNA sample, sequencing covered both the TCR alpha and TCR beta chains. Per the authors' processing: The median number of TCRs per sample was approximately 93,000, ranging from about 20,000 to 750,000. The Decombinator software suite was used to annotate the V, J and CDR3 of the TCR reads. For the PS versus PT1 abundance plots, all samples were subsampled to the same number of TCRs (28,000). TCRs were defined as expanded if absent before sensitization and observed at least eight times at the 2-week time point. TCRdb reanalyzed the raw reads on its own, using fastp at Q25 for trimming and MiXCR for clone calling, and kept in-frame beta chains. Rows with one shared CDR3 protein collapse into an entry with the most common genes and DNA. These V and J calls rely on TCRdb rather than the paper's analysis. Counted in this sample were approximately 320,000 distinct CDR3 sequences; around 5.5% of them appeared once. Of the sample, around 8.6% falls within the top ten clones.

Study-wide conclusions, independent of this receptor: Patch test score was positively correlated with the number of PT1 expanded TCRs, with significance at thresholds 8, 16 and 32 but not at 4. No change with DPC sensitization was found in the number of TCRs above 1 in 1000 frequency, and no evidence of global repertoire structure alterations was found. After repeated subsampling, changes were observed in the strength of the expansion versus patch-test correlation and in the threshold at which the correlation became significant. Because all patients had alopecia, a presumed autoimmune disease, the immune response of the patients might differ from that of healthy individuals. Expanded TCRs formed significantly more large CDR3 similarity clusters than pre-sensitization or healthy control sets, consistent with antigen-driven responses.

V is shortened by 0 bases, J by 4 bases, and the region joining them spans 10 bases. CDR1 and CDR2 are read off the germline V gene as LGHNA and YSLEER. From the cysteine up to the phenylalanine, the CDR3 has a length of 15 residues. Solely the CDR3 DNA is kept, with 45 bases framed from the first base. In this chain, TRBV4-3 is recombined with TRBJ1-5; TRBD1 could be the D gene, as 6 bases match. Specimen: whole blood, collected in connection with sensitization to the hapten diphenylcyclopropenone (DPC). The receptor's source is a woman aged 18 to 35 with alopecia areata. Some clones in this sample may be carry-over from other donors' samples. Here the CDR3 is given as CASSQEMDRNQPQHF. The DNA is as follows: TGCGCCAGCAGCCAAGAGATGGACAGAAATCAGCCCCAGCATTTT.